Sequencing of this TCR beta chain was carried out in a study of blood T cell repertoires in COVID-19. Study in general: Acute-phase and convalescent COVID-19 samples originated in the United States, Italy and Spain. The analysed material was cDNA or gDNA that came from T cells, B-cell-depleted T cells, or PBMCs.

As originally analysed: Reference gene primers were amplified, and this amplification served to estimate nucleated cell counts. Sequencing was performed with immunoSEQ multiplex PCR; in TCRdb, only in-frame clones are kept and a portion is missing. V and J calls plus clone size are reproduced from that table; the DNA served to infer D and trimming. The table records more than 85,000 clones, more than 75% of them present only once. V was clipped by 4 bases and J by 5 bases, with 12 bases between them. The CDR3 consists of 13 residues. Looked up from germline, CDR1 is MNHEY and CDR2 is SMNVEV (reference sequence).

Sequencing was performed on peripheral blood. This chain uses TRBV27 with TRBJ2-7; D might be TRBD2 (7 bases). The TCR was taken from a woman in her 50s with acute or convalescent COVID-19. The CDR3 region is CASSSGGRDEQYF. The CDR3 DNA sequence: TGTGCCAGCAGTTCGGGGGGCAGGGACGAGCAGTACTTC.